The 20 T cell receptor beta chains presented below share a single source sample, sequenced in a study of blood T cell repertoires in COVID-19. Using immunoSEQ multiplex PCR, the repertoire was profiled, and TCRdb retains in-frame clones only, with some absent. The sample has some 120,000 clones, around 87% seen once. Input material: peripheral blood. The origin of the receptors is a man aged 45 to 65 with acute or convalescent COVID-19.

Concerning this clone itself: This CDR3 is also generated by other DNA sequences in the sample. This chain joins TRBV19 and TRBJ1-5, with TRBD1 matching over 8 bases. CDR3 length: 14 amino acids. Germline lookup yields CDR1 LNHDA and CDR2 SQIVND (reference sequence). The V segment lost 5 bases and the J segment 7 bases; nucleotides outside the gene matches: 7. The CDR3: CASSPGQGGQPQHF. CDR3 in DNA: TGTGCCAGTAGTCCCGGACAGGGTGGACAGCCCCAGCATTTT.

The rearrangement uses TRBV6-6 and TRBJ2-4, with TRBD1 matching over 10 bases. The germline CDR1 and CDR2 sequences are MNHNY and SVGAGI (reference sequence). Unmatched junction bases numbered 7, after V lost 4 bases and J lost 10 bases. This CDR3 has 14 residues. The CDR3 spells CASSSTGTGEIQYF. CDR3 nucleotide sequence: TGTGCCAGCAGTTCAACCGGGACAGGGGAAATTCAGTACTTC.

This chain links TRBV6-5 with TRBJ2-7, with TRBD1 matching 8 bases. This CDR3 has 16 amino acids. In germline, CDR1 is MNHEY, CDR2 SVGAGI. Trimming removed 4 bases from V and 3 bases from J; junction bases left unmatched: 11. The CDR3, as DNA: TGTGCCAGCAGTTCCCAGGGGGCCCAGTCTTACTACGAGCAGTACTTC. It encodes CASSSQGAQSYYEQYF.

This clone was recorded only once. V gene TRBV30 combines with J gene TRBJ1-2; D remains ambiguous. Between the trimmed V and J ends, which lost 3 bases and 3 bases, there was a span of 11 bases. CDR1 GTSNPN and CDR2 SVGIG come from the germline V gene (reference sequence). This CDR3 has 13 residues. The CDR3 region is CAWRSSQDYGYTF. The CDR3 DNA reads as TGTGCCTGGAGAAGCAGCCAGGACTATGGCTACACCTTC.

In its sample, this clone was seen once. The J gene is TRBJ1-6, the V gene TRBV2; D remains ambiguous. The V gene lost 5 bases and the J gene lost 6 bases, with 8 bases spanning the gap. The CDR3 contains 13 residues. Germline CDR1 is SNHLY and CDR2 is FYNNEI. The CDR3 sequence: CASSPPFNSPLHF. As DNA, the CDR3 is TGTGCCAGCAGTCCCCCTTTTAATTCACCCCTCCACTTT.

This clone was observed a single time. The V and J genes are TRBV27 and TRBJ1-4; D gene unclear. Germline V CDR1 and CDR2: MNHEY, SMNVEV (reference sequence). The CDR3 covers 15 residues. The V end was cut by 4 bases, the J end by 0 bases, with 9 bases between. CDR3 amino acids: CASSWRGSTNEKLFF. CDR3 sequence (DNA): TGTGCCAGCAGTTGGCGGGGATCAACTAATGAAAAACTGTTTTTT.

The chain's CDR3 is CASSEQGWQPQHF. CDR3 DNA sequence: TGCGCCAGCAGCGAACAGGGCTGGCAGCCCCAGCATTTT. The chain employs TRBV10-1 and TRBJ1-5; D might be TRBD1 (6 bases). The CDR3 runs 13 residues. Trimming left V 6 bases short and J 7 bases short, with 13 bases between. Germline CDR1 reads WNHNN; CDR2 reads SYGVQD (reference sequence).

This sequence joins TRBV6-5 and TRBJ1-5, with D possibly being TRBD1 (5 bases). Looked up from germline, CDR1 is MNHEY and CDR2 is SVGAGI. V was clipped by 8 bases and J by 3 bases, with 11 bases between them. The CDR3 covers 13 residues. This chain's CDR3 is CASQTGFNQPQHF. The CDR3 DNA is TGTGCCAGCCAAACAGGTTTCAATCAGCCCCAGCATTTT.

The chain links TRBV12-3 or TRBV12-4 to TRBJ1-6; tentative D call: TRBD1 (5 bases). CDR3 size: 13 residues. Trimming left V 6 bases short and J 9 bases short, with 12 bases between. The CDR3 DNA follows: TGTGCCAGCAGCGTAAGGGGAATTTCACCCCTCCACTTT. It is translated as CASSVRGISPLHF.

This chain joins TRBV5-1 and TRBJ2-3; D might be TRBD1 (5 bases). V lost 5 bases, J lost 5 bases, and 12 bases lay in between. Germline assignment: CDR1 SGHRS and CDR2 YFSETQ. The CDR3 extends over 13 amino acids. This chain's CDR3 is CASRGAGKDTQYF. DNA for the CDR3: TGCGCCAGCAGAGGGGCAGGGAAAGATACGCAGTATTTT.

A note on this clone: The sample holds other DNA sequences that translate to the same CDR3. This sequence joins TRBV5-1 and TRBJ2-7; 9 nucleotides line up with TRBD1. CDR3 length: 14 amino acids. Trimming cost V 2 bases and J 1 base; bases outside gene matches: 1. Germline V gene lookup returns CDR1 SGHRS and CDR2 YFSETQ. Here the CDR3 reads CASSLGQGSYEQYF. As DNA, the CDR3 is TGCGCCAGCAGCTTAGGACAGGGGTCCTACGAGCAGTACTTC.

This chain joins TRBV19 and TRBJ2-1, with 10 bases aligning to TRBD2. Trimming cost V 1 base and J 5 bases; bases outside gene matches: 2. Per germline, CDR1 LNHDA and CDR2 SQIVND (reference sequence). This CDR3 contains 15 residues. This CDR3 reads CASSIASGSNNEQFF. In DNA form, the CDR3 reads TGTGCCAGTAGTATAGCTAGCGGGAGTAACAATGAGCAGTTCTTC.

This sequence joins TRBV6-5 and TRBJ2-2, with D uncertain. Germline CDR1 MNHEY, CDR2 SVGAGI. V lost 2 bases, J lost 2 bases, and 9 bases lay in between. The CDR3 has 15 residues. CDR3 nucleotide sequence: TGTGCCAGCAGTTACCTTACTCGAAACACCGGGGAGCTGTTTTTT. Amino acid sequence: CASSYLTRNTGELFF.

This clone was detected only a few times. V gene TRBV18 combines with J gene TRBJ2-7; 11 bases line up with TRBD2. The CDR3 has 16 amino acids. After removal of 5 bases from V and 0 bases from J, the junction contained 6 bases not matched to a gene. The V gene's germline CDR1 is KGHSH and CDR2 LQKENI. The CDR3 protein is CASSASTSGSSYEQYF. The CDR3 DNA is TGTGCCAGCTCAGCGTCTACTAGCGGGAGCTCCTACGAGCAGTACTTC.

This chain uses TRBV2 with TRBJ1-1; D may be TRBD1 (5 bases). Germline V gene data show CDR1 as SNHLY and CDR2 as FYNNEI. V lost 3 bases and J lost 5, with 16 bases in between. The CDR3 loop spans 15 amino acids. CDR3 residues: CASSEDRQGGTEAFF. CDR3 nucleotide sequence: TGTGCCAGCAGTGAGGACCGTCAGGGAGGAACTGAAGCTTTCTTT.

The CDR3 coding sequence is TGTGCCTGGAGTGGAATAGCGGGAAATGAGCAGTTCTTC. This translates into CAWSGIAGNEQFF. The chain joins TRBV30 to TRBJ2-1, with 8 positions matching TRBD2. Trimming removed 1 base from V and 7 bases from J; junction bases left unmatched: 3. This CDR3 comprises 13 residues. CDR1 is GTSNPN, CDR2 SVGIG, per germline (reference sequence).

The CDR3 nucleotides are TGTGCCAGCAGTCTTAAGTCGGCAGGTGGAAACACCATATATTTT. This codes for CASSLKSAGGNTIYF. The chain carries TRBV3-1 (or the pseudogene TRBV3-2) and TRBJ1-3; D gene uncertain. Trimming left V 6 bases short and J 3 bases short, with 15 bases between. The germline CDR1 and CDR2 sequences are LGHDT and YNNKEL (reference sequence). CDR3 length equals 15 residues.

This clone was found once. This chain links TRBV6-5 with TRBJ2-3, with a tentative D call TRBD2 (6 bases). Per the germline V gene, CDR1 is MNHEY and CDR2 is SVGAGI. CDR3 length: 13 amino acids. The V and J ends lost 4 bases and 6 bases respectively, with 11 bases between them. CDR3 DNA sequence: TGTGCCAGCAGTTCCGGCCGGGGGGATACGCAGTATTTT. Translating it yields CASSSGRGDTQYF.

On this clone itself: Since no conserved phenylalanine or tryptophan closes the CDR3, a read error is the likely cause. Because the CDR3's place on the DNA is in doubt, the DNA is left out and the CDR3 is given as listed by TCRdb. The V call is TRBV24-1, the J call TRBJ1-1. Termini included, the CDR3 measures 8 amino acids. The germline V gene has CDR1 KGHDR and CDR2 SFDVKD. This CDR3 is CAAMSRLE.

This clone was detected once. The V and J genes are TRBV7-2 and TRBJ2-3; D remains ambiguous. The CDR3 loop spans 14 amino acids. V was cut by 4 bases and J by 1 base, with 9 bases left in between. Germline values: CDR1 SGHTA, CDR2 FQGNSA. The DNA for the CDR3 is TGTGCCAGCAGCTCACCTCGGGGCACAGATACGCAGTATTTT. Protein product: CASSSPRGTDTQYF. Full variable domain (outside the CDR3, taken from reference TRBV7-2 and TRBJ2-3): GAGVSQSPSNKVTEKGKDVELRCDPISGHTALYWYRQSLGQGLEFLIYFQGNSAPDKSGLPSDRFSAERTGGSVSTLTIQRTQQEDSAVYLCASSSPRGTDTQYFGPGTRLTVL.